What follows describes a single TCR beta chain. This entry comes from a study of blood T cell repertoires in COVID-19. Clones were read by immunoSEQ multiplex PCR, and TCRdb kept only the in-frame ones, dropping some. The data contain some 150,000 clones, roughly 87% of them singletons. Germline V gene lookup returns CDR1 SGHRS and CDR2 YFSETQ. This CDR3 has 19 amino acids. The V segment lost 0 bases and the J segment 4 bases; nucleotides outside the gene matches: 12. Sequencing was carried out using peripheral blood. The source is a woman aged 50 to 65 with acute or convalescent COVID-19. The V gene is TRBV5-1, the J gene TRBJ2-1, with 11 bases lining up with TRBD1. CDR3: CASSLVRTGGALGYNEQFF. Written as DNA, the CDR3 is TGCGCCAGCAGCTTGGTCCGGACAGGGGGCGCTTTAGGTTACAATGAGCAGTTCTTC. The complete variable domain, with remaining parts taken from reference TRBV5-1 and TRBJ2-1, reads KAGVTQTPRYLIKTRGQQVTLSCSPISGHRSVSWYQQTPGQGLQFLFEYFSETQRNKGNFPGRFSGRQFSNSRSEMNVSTLELGDSALYLCASSLVRTGGALGYNEQFFGPGTRLTVL.